The 18 T cell receptor beta chains below all came from one sample that was sequenced in a study of T cells in Graves' hyperthyroidism and ophthalmopathy. Amplification of TCR beta CDR3 regions was performed using RNA transcripts as template. TCR CDR3 underwent first-round RT-PCR with the HTBI primer set. Via MiXCR, TCRdb re-called the multiplex PCR reads, giving one row per CDR3 protein. The data hold about 840,000 distinct CDR3 sequences, with 38% observed a single time. Sequencing used blood. The receptors stem from a man aged 18 to 29 with Graves' hyperthyroidism.

This clonotype was counted a few times. A much larger clonotype is one base distant, so this may be a read error. No conserved phenylalanine or tryptophan ends this CDR3, so it is likely a read error. This chain uses TRBV25-1 with TRBJ2-7; D remains unclear. V shed 3 bases and J shed 3 bases, with 6 bases lying between them. From germline, CDR1 is MGHDK and CDR2 SYGVNS. CDR3 length: 12 residues. CDR3 protein: CASSDNGYEQYL. For the CDR3, the DNA is TGTGCCAGCAGTGATAACGGCTACGAGCAGTACCTC.

The rearrangement joins TRBV19 to TRBJ1-5, with a possible D match to TRBD1 (6 bases). V was pared by 7 bases and J by 6 bases, with 19 bases between. The CDR3 is made up of 15 amino acids. Per the germline V gene, CDR1 is LNHDA and CDR2 is SQIVND (reference sequence). CDR3 sequence: CASISSSGGGQPQHF. The CDR3 DNA follows: TGTGCCAGTATTTCGTCTTCTGGGGGCGGTCAGCCCCAGCATTTT.

This clonotype showed up just a few times. V is TRBV7-8 and J is TRBJ2-2, with a weak D call TRBD2 (5 bases). This CDR3 comprises 15 residues. V was pared by 4 bases and J by 3 bases, with 12 bases between. Germline V gene lookup returns CDR1 SGHVS and CDR2 FQNEAQ. CDR3 coding DNA: TGTGCCAGCAGCTCAATGACTATCCACACCGGGGAGCTGTTTTTT. Translated: CASSSMTIHTGELFF.

A word on this clonotype: A much larger clone is a single base away; this may be a read error. The chain has TRBV10-1 and TRBJ1-1, with D perhaps matching TRBD1 (5 bases). The germline gives CDR1 WNHNN, CDR2 SYGVQD (reference sequence). Trimming pared 7 bases from V and 4 bases from J, leaving 13 bases between. This CDR3 has 13 residues. CDR3 DNA sequence: TGCGCCAGCAATGCTGGGGGGACCACTGAAGCTTTCTTT. This translates into CASNAGGTTEAFF.

The V gene is TRBV29-1, the J gene TRBJ1-5; 7 bases are a match to TRBD1. CDR3 length equals 13 residues. Losses at the gene ends were 6 bases for V and 12 bases for J; bases not matched to a gene: 14. CDR1 and CDR2 (germline): SQVTM, ANQGSEA. The CDR3 DNA reads TGCAGCGTGACTTGGACAGGTCTCTACTTCCAGCATTTT. Its translation is CSVTWTGLYFQHF.

The chain couples TRBV7-9 to TRBJ2-2, with 8 bases lining up with TRBD1. This CDR3 contains 14 residues. Unmatched junction bases numbered 6, after V lost 5 bases and J lost 7 bases. From germline, CDR1 is SEHNR and CDR2 FQNEAQ (reference sequence). CDR3 region: CASSPRGQGGELFF. The DNA for the CDR3 is TGTGCCAGCAGCCCCAGGGGGCAGGGCGGGGAGCTGTTTTTT.

Turning to this clonotype: This sequence may be a read error, since a much larger clone differs from it by one base. V is TRBV29-1 and J is TRBJ1-1; tentatively, D is TRBD1 (5 bases). The germline V gene encodes CDR1 SQVTM and CDR2 ANQGSEA. There are 9 residues in the CDR3. The CDR3 bases are TGCAGCACGGGGCCGGAAGCTTCCTTT. As protein: CSTGPEASF.

The CDR3 bases are TGTGCCATCAGTACCCCCTTCGGGACTAGCGGGGGGCACGGCGGGGAGCTGTTTTTT. Translated: CAISTPFGTSGGHGGELFF. The chain carries TRBV10-3 and TRBJ2-2; 15 nucleotides match TRBD2. The junction had 14 bases not matched to a gene; V was cut back by 5 bases and J by 7 bases. CDR1 and CDR2 from the germline V gene are ENHRY and SYGVKD. The CDR3 is 19 amino acids.

CDR3 amino acids: CASSEGRARETQYF. CDR3 nucleotides: TGTGCCAGCAGTGAAGGCAGGGCCCGCGAGACCCAGTACTTC. This sequence joins TRBV6-5 and TRBJ2-5; perhaps TRBD1 as D (5 bases). Deletions cut 5 bases from V and 5 bases from J, with 15 bases between. CDR3 length: 14 residues. The V gene's germline CDR1 is MNHEY and CDR2 SVGAGI.

This clonotype appeared once. A much larger clone differs from this one at a single base, so this may be a read error. The V call is TRBV7-3, the J call TRBJ1-6; D might be TRBD1 (5 bases). V shed 2 bases and J shed 15 bases, with 14 bases lying between them. Germline CDR1 reads SGHTA; CDR2 reads FQGTGA. CDR3 size: 13 residues. DNA of the CDR3: TGTGCCAGCAGCTTAGTCGGGACTTTGCTCCTCCACTTT. It is translated as CASSLVGTLLLHF.

This clonotype was counted between two and nine times. The V gene is TRBV12-3 or TRBV12-4, the J gene TRBJ2-5, with a possible D match to TRBD2 (6 bases). Trimming removed 5 bases from V and 5 bases from J, with 12 bases in between. The CDR3 contains 13 residues. The CDR3 reads CASSRRAPETQYF. CDR3 bases: TGTGCCAGCAGTCGGAGGGCTCCTGAGACCCAGTACTTC.

The gene calls are TRBV7-6 and TRBJ1-1, with a possible D match to TRBD1 (5 bases). Trimming took 4 bases from V and 2 from J, leaving 11 bases between them. The CDR3 consists of 14 residues. Germline V gene sequence: CDR1 SGHVS, CDR2 FNYEAQ. The CDR3 DNA follows: TGTGCCAGCAGCTCTCGACAGACCAACACTGAAGCTTTCTTT. This sequence encodes CASSSRQTNTEAFF.

This clonotype was detected once. One junction end disagrees with the germline gene, perhaps due to a read error. The chain is built from TRBV20-1 and TRBJ2-5, with D perhaps being TRBD1 or TRBD2 (5 bases each). Germline loops: CDR1 DFQATT, CDR2 SNEGSKA (reference sequence). The CDR3 spans 16 residues. The CDR3, as DNA: TGCAGTGCTAAAGTACGAGGGGCTCCCGTCGCAGAGGCCCAGTACTTC. This codes for CSAKVRGAPVAEAQYF.

Many counts were recorded for this clonotype. The V and J genes are TRBV7-6 and TRBJ1-5; possible D gene TRBD1, 5 bases. CDR3 length: 15 amino acids. CDR1 SGHVS and CDR2 FNYEAQ come from the germline V gene. V was pared by 1 base and J by 6 bases, with 13 bases between. The DNA for the CDR3 is TGTGCCAGCAGCTTAGGGCAGGGAGTGGGTCAGCCCCAGCATTTT. This gives the protein CASSLGQGVGQPQHF.

This clonotype was recorded at least ten times. This sequence joins TRBV15 and TRBJ1-6, with D hard to call. V was pared by 0 bases and J by 7 bases, with 13 bases between. In germline, CDR1 is LNHNV, CDR2 YYDKDF (reference sequence). The CDR3 runs 16 residues. The CDR3 is CATSRESTTANSPLHF. The CDR3 DNA reads TGTGCCACCAGCAGAGAGTCGACTACTGCAAATTCACCCCTCCACTTT.

Only one count was recorded for this clonotype. This chain links TRBV10-3 with TRBJ1-4; TRBD1 might be the D (6 bases). Germline CDR1 and CDR2: ENHRY and SYGVKD. The CDR3 is 14 amino acids. V was trimmed by 6 bases and J by 8 bases, leaving 16 bases between them. The CDR3, as DNA: TGTGCCATCAGCCTAAACAGGGTCAGCGAAAAACTGTTTTTT. Amino acid sequence: CAISLNRVSEKLFF.

The rearrangement uses TRBV15 and TRBJ1-5; a possible D gene is TRBD1 (6 bases). CDR1 LNHNV and CDR2 YYDKDF come from the germline V gene (reference sequence). The CDR3 is 16 amino acids. V was shortened by 10 bases and J by 4 bases, with 23 bases between the two germline ends. The CDR3 DNA is TGTGCCAGCAGATCTGGGGGCGCGAGGGGTAATCAGCCCCAGCATTTT. Protein product: CASRSGGARGNQPQHF.

This clonotype was picked up a small number of times. This chain uses TRBV20-1 with TRBJ1-5; D not certain. The CDR3 consists of 14 residues. V was cut by 4 bases and J by 0 bases, with 10 bases left in between. Germline lookup yields CDR1 DFQATT and CDR2 SNEGSKA (reference sequence). CDR3 protein: CSAIRTVSNQPQHF. In DNA form, the CDR3 reads TGCAGTGCTATCAGGACGGTTAGCAATCAGCCCCAGCATTTT.